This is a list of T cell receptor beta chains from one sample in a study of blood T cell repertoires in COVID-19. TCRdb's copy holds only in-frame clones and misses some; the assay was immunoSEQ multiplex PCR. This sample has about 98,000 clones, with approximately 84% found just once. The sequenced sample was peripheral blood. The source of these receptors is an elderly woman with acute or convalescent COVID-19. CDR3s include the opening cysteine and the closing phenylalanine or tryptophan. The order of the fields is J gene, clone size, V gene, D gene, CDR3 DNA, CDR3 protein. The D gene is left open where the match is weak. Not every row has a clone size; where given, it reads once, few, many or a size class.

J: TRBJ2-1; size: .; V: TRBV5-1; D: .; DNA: TGCGCCAGCAGCTCCCCGCGGGGTTACAATGAGCAGTTCTTC; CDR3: CASSSPRGYNEQFF
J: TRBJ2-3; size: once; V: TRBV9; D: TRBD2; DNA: TGTGCCAGCGGGACTACTTACACAGATACGCAGTATTTT; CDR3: CASGTTYTDTQYF
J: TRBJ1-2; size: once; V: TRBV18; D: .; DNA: TGTGCCAGCTCACCTACAGGGATTAACTATGGCTACACCTTC; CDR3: CASSPTGINYGYTF
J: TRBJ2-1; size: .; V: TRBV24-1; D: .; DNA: TGTGCCACATCCAAGGCAGGGGATTCCTACAATGAGCAGTTCTTC; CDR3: CATSKAGDSYNEQFF
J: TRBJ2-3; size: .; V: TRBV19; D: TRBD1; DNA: TGTGCCAGTAGTAGGGGGACAGGGGGTTTGGTTAGCACAGATACGCAGTATTTT; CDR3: CASSRGTGGLVSTDTQYF
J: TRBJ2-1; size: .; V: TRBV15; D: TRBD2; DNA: TGTGCCACCAGCAGAGCTGGGGCTAGCGGGGGGACCAGCGGAGATGAGCAGTTCTTC; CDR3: CATSRAGASGGTSGDEQFF
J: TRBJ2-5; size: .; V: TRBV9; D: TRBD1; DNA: TGTGCCAGCAGCGTAGAACCAGGGGGCTACCAAGAGACCCAGTACTTC; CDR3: CASSVEPGGYQETQYF
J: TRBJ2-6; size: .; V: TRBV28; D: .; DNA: TGTGCCAGCAGTTCGTATATATCTGGGGCCAACGTCCTGACTTTC; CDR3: CASSSYISGANVLTF
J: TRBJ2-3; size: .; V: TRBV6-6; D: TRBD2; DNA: TGTGCCAGCGGTGGTAGCGGGGGGTCGCCAGATACGCAGTATTTT; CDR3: CASGGSGGSPDTQYF
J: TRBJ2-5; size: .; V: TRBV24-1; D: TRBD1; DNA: TGTGCCACCAGTGATTCGCAGACAGGGGGCTGGAAGACCCAGTACTTC; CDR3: CATSDSQTGGWKTQYF
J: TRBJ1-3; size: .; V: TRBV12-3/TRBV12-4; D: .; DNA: TGTGCCAGCAGTCCCACGTCCCGGGACACCATATATTTT; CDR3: CASSPTSRDTIYF
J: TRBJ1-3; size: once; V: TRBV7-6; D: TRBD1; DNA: TGTGCCAGCAGCAATGGACAGGCCTCTGGAAACACCATATATTTT; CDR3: CASSNGQASGNTIYF
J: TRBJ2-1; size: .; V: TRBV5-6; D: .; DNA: TGTGCCAGCAGCTTGGTGGGCACCGGGACCTACAATGAGCAGTTCTTC; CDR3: CASSLVGTGTYNEQFF
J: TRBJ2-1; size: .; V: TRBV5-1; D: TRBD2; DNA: TGCGCCAGCAGCTTGTCGGTCTTGACTAGCGGGTCCCACAATGAGCAGTTCTTC; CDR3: CASSLSVLTSGSHNEQFF
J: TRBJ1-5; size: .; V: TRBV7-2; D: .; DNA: TGTGCCAGCAGTCCAACCGGGGTGAAGGGCAATCAGCCCCAGCATTTT; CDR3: CASSPTGVKGNQPQHF
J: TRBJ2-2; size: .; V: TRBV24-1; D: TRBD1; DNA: TGTGCCACCAGTGAACGACAGGGGGGGAACACCGGGGAGCTGTTTTTT; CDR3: CATSERQGGNTGELFF
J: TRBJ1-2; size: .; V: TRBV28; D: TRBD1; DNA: TGTGCCAGCAGTTTCGACAGGGGGGTCTATGGCTACACCTTC; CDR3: CASSFDRGVYGYTF
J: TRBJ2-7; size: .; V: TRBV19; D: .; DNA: TGTGCCAGTATGCCGCCGACACCTCCCTACGAGCAGTACTTC; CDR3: CASMPPTPPYEQYF
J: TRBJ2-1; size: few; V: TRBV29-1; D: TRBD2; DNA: TGCAGCGTTGGGGGGGGAGGTGGTATCAATGAGCAGTTCTTC; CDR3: CSVGGGGGINEQFF
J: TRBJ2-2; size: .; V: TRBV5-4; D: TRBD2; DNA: TGTGCCAGCAGCGTAAGACTAGCGGGGAGTACCGGGGAGCTGTTTTTT; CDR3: CASSVRLAGSTGELFF
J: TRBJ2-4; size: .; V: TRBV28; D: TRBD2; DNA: TGTGCCAGCAGCCGACAACCGGCGGGGGAAGCCAAAAACATTCAGTACTTC; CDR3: CASSRQPAGEAKNIQYF
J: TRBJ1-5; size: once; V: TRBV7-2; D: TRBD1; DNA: TGTGCCAGCAGCCTCGGGACAGGGTTCGGTCAGCCCCAGCATTTT; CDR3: CASSLGTGFGQPQHF
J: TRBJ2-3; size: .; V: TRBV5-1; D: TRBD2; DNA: TGCGCCAGCAGCCCGGGACTAGCAACAGATACGCAGTATTTT; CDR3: CASSPGLATDTQYF
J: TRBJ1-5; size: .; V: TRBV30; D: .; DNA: TGTGCCTGGAGTAAGGGGGATAATCAGCCCCAGCATTTT; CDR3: CAWSKGDNQPQHF
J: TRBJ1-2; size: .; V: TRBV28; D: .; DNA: TGTGCCAGCAGTTTAAGGGAGGGAAATGGCTACACCTTC; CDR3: CASSLREGNGYTF
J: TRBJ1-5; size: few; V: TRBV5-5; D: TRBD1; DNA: TGTGCCAGCAGACGTACAGGGGGCGAGAGCAATCAGCCCCAGCATTTT; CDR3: CASRRTGGESNQPQHF
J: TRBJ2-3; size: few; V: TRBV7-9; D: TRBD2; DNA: TGTGCCAGCAGCCTAGCGGGGGGGCGGCCAGATACGCAGTATTTT; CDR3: CASSLAGGRPDTQYF
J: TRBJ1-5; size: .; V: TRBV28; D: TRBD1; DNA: TGTGCCAGCAGTTTAAGGGGGCTTGCCAATCAGCCCCAGCATTTT; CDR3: CASSLRGLANQPQHF
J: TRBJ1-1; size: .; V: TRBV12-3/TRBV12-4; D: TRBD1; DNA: TGTGCCAGCAGAGTAAGACAGGGTTCTGAAGCTTTCTTT; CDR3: CASRVRQGSEAFF
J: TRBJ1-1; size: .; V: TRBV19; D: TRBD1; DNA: TGTGCCAGTAGTCACCCTAATCAGGGGGCTGAAGCTTTCTTT; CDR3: CASSHPNQGAEAFF
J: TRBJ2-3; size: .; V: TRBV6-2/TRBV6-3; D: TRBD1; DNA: TGTGCCAGCAGTCAACGGACAGGGTTGAGAGATACGCAGTATTTT; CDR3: CASSQRTGLRDTQYF
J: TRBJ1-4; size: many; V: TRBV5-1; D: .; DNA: TGCGCCAGCAGCTCCACAGGAGAGGAGGAAAAACTGTTTTTT; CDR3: CASSSTGEEEKLFF
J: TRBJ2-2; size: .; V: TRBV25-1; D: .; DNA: TGTGCCAGCAGTGATCCTAACAGGGTTACCGGGGAGCTGTTTTTT; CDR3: CASSDPNRVTGELFF
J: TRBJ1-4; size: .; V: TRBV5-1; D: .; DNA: TGCGCCAGCAGCTTAGGACAGATTGCAACTAATGAAAAACTGTTTTTT; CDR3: CASSLGQIATNEKLFF
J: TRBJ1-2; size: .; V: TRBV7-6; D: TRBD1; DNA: TGTGCCAGCAGCCCCCACCCACAGGGGGCGAACTATGGCTACACCTTC; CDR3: CASSPHPQGANYGYTF
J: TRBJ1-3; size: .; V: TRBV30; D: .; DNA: TGTGCCTGGAGTGTTTTCGGGGGACTCGCGCGGGGGCGTTCTGGAAACACCATATATTTT; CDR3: CAWSVFGGLARGRSGNTIYF